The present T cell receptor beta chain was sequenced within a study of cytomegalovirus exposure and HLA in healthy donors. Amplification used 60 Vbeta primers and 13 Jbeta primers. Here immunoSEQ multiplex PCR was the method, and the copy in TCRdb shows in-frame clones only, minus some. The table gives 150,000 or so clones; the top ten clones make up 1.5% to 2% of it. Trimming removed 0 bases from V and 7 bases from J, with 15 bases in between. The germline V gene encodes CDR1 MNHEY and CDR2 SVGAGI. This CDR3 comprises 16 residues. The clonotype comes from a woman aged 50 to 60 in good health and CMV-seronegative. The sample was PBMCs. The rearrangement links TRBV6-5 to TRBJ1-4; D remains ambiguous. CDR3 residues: CASSYSILAGSEKLFF. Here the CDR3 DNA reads TGTGCCAGCAGTTACTCGATTCTGGCGGGGAGTGAAAAACTGTTTTTT.